This T cell receptor (beta chain) appears in the sequencing data of a study of T cell repertoires in cytomegalovirus infection. This clonotype has only a few counts. Antigen unknown. Regarding the study as a whole: Ex vivo responses were dominated by HLA-C-restricted CMV-specific TCR beta clonotypes. CMV carriers having the relevant HLA were flagged by cumulative public TCR beta family frequency.

TCRdb re-called the reads with MiXCR, one entry per CDR3 protein. Of about 260,000 distinct CDR3 sequences listed, approximately 13% are singletons. Sequencing was carried out using PBMCs. This receptor was taken from a human donor in good health (CMV status not recorded). Some clones in this sample may be carry-over from other donors' samples.

CDR3 coding DNA: TGCGCCAGCAGCCAAGGTGTCGAGCGGGGGGCTGGTGAAGCTTTCTTT. Translated, it gives CASSQGVERGAGEAFF. The chain is built from TRBV4-3 and TRBJ1-1, with D perhaps matching TRBD1 (6 bases). Trimming shortened V by 1 base and J by 7 bases, and 19 bases separated the two germline ends. This CDR3 spans 16 amino acids. The germline gives CDR1 LGHNA, CDR2 YSLEER.